This entry features one TCR beta chain sequence. This entry comes from a study of STAT5B mutations in CD4+ large granular lymphocyte leukemia. Produced via immunoSEQ multiplex PCR; TCRdb's table is partial and in-frame only. Counted here are about 38,000 clones, roughly 85% occurring once; the ten biggest clones make up roughly 1.2%. V lost 2 bases to trimming and J lost 4 bases; unmatched junction nucleotides: 2. This CDR3 spans 15 amino acids. Germline CDR1 is MNHEY and CDR2 is SVGAGI. The V gene is TRBV6-5, the J gene TRBJ2-2; 9 nucleotides match TRBD1. This clonotype was obtained from a human donor in good health. Sequenced sample: CD4+ T cells from blood buffy coats. The CDR3 region has the DNA TGTGCCAGCAGTTACCAGACAGGGGGCACCGGGGAGCTGTTTTTT. Residues: CASSYQTGGTGELFF.